The clone carrying this T cell receptor (beta chain) was observed a handful of times. TCRdb independently ran MiXCR on the 5' RACE reads; one entry per CDR3 protein. Seen here are around 490,000 distinct CDR3 sequences, about a fifth observed once, and the top ten hold approximately 0.5%. The record originates from a study of identical twins. Germline V gene lookup returns CDR1 DFQATT and CDR2 SNEGSKA (reference sequence). The CDR3 is 13 residues long. Deletions cut 5 bases from V and 4 bases from J, with 12 bases between. A further study also used this sample, focusing on yellow fever vaccine responses in identical twins.

The J gene is TRBJ1-5, the V gene TRBV20-1; D is possibly TRBD1 (6 bases). This clonotype was obtained from a woman between 18 and 29 years old in good health. The sample taken for sequencing was CD4+ T cells sorted from blood. CDR3 nucleotides: TGCAGTGCTCCTTTTCAGGGGAATCAGCCCCAGCATTTT. Translating gives CSAPFQGNQPQHF.